This T cell receptor (beta chain) stems from a study of shared clonotypes between healthy human individuals. Study-level background: Serving as donors were two women and a few men, whose ages spanned 18 to 49.

CDR1 is MNHEY, CDR2 SMNVEV, per germline (reference sequence). The CDR3 totals 14 residues. Deletions cut 3 bases from V and 3 bases from J, with 11 bases between. Profiling relied on immunoSEQ multiplex PCR, and the TCRdb table lists in-frame clones only, not all of them. The table lists about 510,000 clones, around 74% of them singletons. Remarks on this clone: Its target is unknown.

General observations from the study: Limitation of the genetic and exposure-history diversity represented came from the few donors. Deeper or shallower sequencing was expected to change how clonotypes are shared among donors.

The chain recombines TRBV27 with TRBJ1-1; the D gene is possibly TRBD1 (5 bases). The source material was PBMCs. The receptor was derived from a woman aged 35 to 49 in good health. Some clones in this sample may be carry-over from other donors' samples. CDR3 DNA: TGTGCCAGCAGTTTGCAAGGGACGCACACTGAAGCTTTCTTT. Translating it yields CASSLQGTHTEAFF.